The sequence of this T cell receptor (beta chain) was determined in a study of Graves' ophthalmopathy and Graves' hyperthyroidism. Whole-study results and caveats: With less than 90% sensitivity and 81.08% specificity, a 13-signature model separated ophthalmopathy from stable hyperthyroidism.

For repertoire sequencing, the TCR beta CDR3 regions were amplified from RNA transcripts. RT-PCR in the first round used HTBI primers; a second-round multiplex PCR followed. A single record per CDR3 protein comes from TCRdb applying MiXCR to the multiplex PCR reads. The sample lists 450,000 to 600,000 distinct CDR3 sequences; roughly 39% were seen once. Participants with hyperthyroidism, aged 18 to 65, were newly diagnosed with under 2 months' duration. V was trimmed by 4 bases and J by 0 bases, leaving 19 bases between them. Looked up from germline, CDR1 is MGHDK and CDR2 is SYGVNS. The CDR3 consists of 18 residues. With regard to this clonotype: Antigen: not known.

This TCR was sampled from an adult man with Graves' hyperthyroidism. This rearrangement joins TRBV25-1 to TRBJ1-5; D possibly corresponds to TRBD1 (5 bases). Material for sequencing was peripheral blood or thyroid tissue (not recorded which). CDR3 DNA: TGTGCCAGCAGTGTCGGGCAGGGCGGGGGATCTAGCAATCAGCCCCAGCATTTT. This encodes CASSVGQGGGSSNQPQHF.